A selection of T cell receptor beta chains follows, all from one sample in a study of blood T cells in healthy people across ages. Each CDR3 protein is one row after TCRdb ran MiXCR on the 5' RACE reads. The table records fewer than 800,000 distinct CDR3 sequences, around 25% of them present only once. These same data were also listed under a study on T cells of mothers and their children.

Specimen: blood. The origin of the receptors is a boy under 18 in good health. The conserved cysteine and the conserved F or W are not part of the CDR3 here. D genes are given only for firm matches. The listing skips clone size in some rows; elsewhere it reads once, few, many or a size class.

v_gene | d_gene | abundance | CDR3aa
TRBV7-2 | . | few | ASRGAAQETQY
TRBV28 | TRBD1 | few | ASFTGGNQPQH
TRBV6-1 | . | few | ASSEWAGSSYEQY
TRBV7-9 | . | . | ASSAPQRETQY
TRBV7-9 | . | . | ASSLVTSNEQF
TRBV29-1 | . | . | SGRGTETQY
TRBV20-1 | . | few | SARAALAKNIQY
TRBV7-2 | . | . | ASTERYNEQF
TRBV20-1 | . | few | SASRLGGLNTEAF
TRBV5-6 | TRBD1 | . | ASRPGQGYYEQY
TRBV4-2 | TRBD2 | few | ASSQDQASGSQVLF
TRBV3-1 | . | . | ASSQLTPNTEAF
TRBV4-1 | . | . | ASSQRADEQF
TRBV20-1 | TRBD1 | few | SLTGTGLNEQF
TRBV20-1 | TRBD2 | many | SASDLAGARHNNEQF
TRBV28 | . | . | ASSLSGVPGNEQF
TRBV14 | . | . | ASSHLGDANTGELF
TRBV29-1 | TRBD2 | . | SGQREAVREQF
TRBV15 | . | . | ATSRTGRGIDNEQF
TRBV7-2 | . | few | ASSPSFNTDTQY
TRBV7-2 | TRBD1 | few | ASRRPGQGTNEKLF
TRBV18 | TRBD1 | few | ASSQQGTGLYGYT
TRBV7-9 | . | . | ASSLPLQGIGEQY
TRBV28 | TRBD2 | few | ASSSGTSGIYEQY
TRBV6-2/TRBV6-3 | . | few | ASSFSRDTYSYEQY
TRBV3-1 | . | . | ASSQGGRRYEQY
TRBV9 | . | few | ASSEGRLNTEAF
TRBV7-9 | TRBD2 | . | ASSPRGGGSQETQY
TRBV20-1 | . | . | SARDQNGDYEQY
TRBV20-1 | TRBD1 | . | SASVDRANQPQH
TRBV29-1 | TRBD1 | . | SVEGDRAGEKLF
TRBV20-1 | . | few | SARDRSNQPQH